Below, one TCR beta chain is given with its context. Its target is not known. Assay used: immunoSEQ multiplex PCR; TCRdb lists only in-frame clones, some missing. Here the sample spans about 72,000 clones, around 87% being singletons. This CDR3 comprises 17 residues. Germline V gives CDR1 SGHTA, CDR2 FQGTGA. Trimming left V 2 bases short and J 1 base short, with 17 bases between. The data derive from a study of OX40 agonist ivuxolimab in advanced cancers. Across the study: All patients had ivuxolimab intravenously every 2 weeks at 0.01 to 10 mg/kg.

Broader study findings: Partial responders receiving 0.1-3.0 mg/kg showed among the lowest clonal expansion.

This clonotype originated in an adult with an advanced solid tumor such as melanoma, head and neck, liver or kidney cancer. This sequence joins TRBV7-3 and TRBJ1-1; possibly TRBD1 for D (5 bases). The source material was CD4+ or CD8+ T cells sorted from blood, sampled in a trial of the OX40 agonist ivuxolimab. CDR3 bases: TGTGCCAGCAGCTTAGGCCCCCCGGGGCGGAGGAACACTGAAGCTTTCTTT. Amino acids: CASSLGPPGRRNTEAFF. The full variable domain, with the rest looked up from reference TRBV7-3 and TRBJ1-1, is GAGVSQTPSNKVTEKGKYVELRCDPISGHTALYWYRQSLGQGPEFLIYFQGTGAADDSGLPNDRFFAVRPEGSVSTLKIQRTERGDSAVYLCASSLGPPGRRNTEAFFGQGTRLTVV.